This TCR beta chain derives from a study of blood T cell repertoires in COVID-19. Method: immunoSEQ multiplex PCR; TCRdb's copy keeps in-frame clones and lacks some. The table records roughly 300,000 clones, approximately 85% of them present only once. CDR1 KGHSH and CDR2 LQKENI come from the germline V gene. The CDR3 runs 14 residues. The J segment lost 10 bases and the V segment lost 1 base, leaving 4 bases of the junction unmatched. In its sample, this clone was seen once. Sequencing was done on a sample of peripheral blood. This sequence originates from a man aged 18 to 29 with active or convalescent COVID-19. The chain employs TRBV18 and TRBJ1-6, with 7 bases aligning to TRBD1. The CDR3 loop is CASSPLRGDSPLHF. The DNA for the CDR3 is TGTGCCAGCTCACCACTCAGGGGGGACTCACCCCTCCACTTT.